Listed below are T cell receptor beta chains from one sample, sequenced in a study of blood T cell repertoires in COVID-19. Sequencing was performed with immunoSEQ multiplex PCR; in TCRdb, only in-frame clones are kept and a portion is missing. This sample carries about 280,000 clones, approximately 88% of them seen once, and the ten largest clones take 9.4%. Sequences were obtained from peripheral blood. Receptor source: a man younger than 35 with active or convalescent COVID-19. CDR3s include the opening cysteine and the closing phenylalanine or tryptophan. Fields, in order: J gene, clone size, V gene, D gene, CDR3 protein, CDR3 DNA. D genes are given only for firm matches. A row's size may be missing; if present it is once, few, many or a size class.

J gene: TRBJ1-4; clone size: few; V gene: TRBV19; D gene: .; CDR3 protein: CASTPTGSSTNEKLFF; CDR3 DNA: TGTGCCAGTACCCCGACAGGATCTTCGACTAATGAAAAACTGTTTTTT
J gene: TRBJ2-2; clone size: .; V gene: TRBV12-3/TRBV12-4; D gene: .; CDR3 protein: CASSRGGTGELFF; CDR3 DNA: TGTGCCAGCTCCCGCGGCGGCACCGGGGAGCTGTTTTTT
J gene: TRBJ2-1; clone size: .; V gene: TRBV2; D gene: TRBD2; CDR3 protein: CASNQLPSGVSYNEQFF; CDR3 DNA: TGTGCCAGCAACCAATTGCCTAGCGGGGTATCGTACAATGAGCAGTTCTTC
J gene: TRBJ2-7; clone size: .; V gene: TRBV6-5; D gene: .; CDR3 protein: CASSDNTYEQYF; CDR3 DNA: TGTGCCAGCTCGGACAACACCTACGAGCAGTACTTC
J gene: TRBJ2-4; clone size: .; V gene: TRBV2; D gene: .; CDR3 protein: CASSEEGAKNIQYF; CDR3 DNA: TGTGCCAGCAGTGAAGAGGGGGCCAAAAACATTCAGTACTTC
J gene: TRBJ2-3; clone size: .; V gene: TRBV4-1; D gene: TRBD2; CDR3 protein: CASSQGLTGTRGVAWLTDTQYF; CDR3 DNA: TGCGCCAGCAGCCAGGGTCTTACCGGGACTAGAGGGGTGGCCTGGCTCACAGATACGCAGTATTTT
J gene: TRBJ2-5; clone size: .; V gene: TRBV11-2; D gene: .; CDR3 protein: CASRFHFQETQYF; CDR3 DNA: TGTGCCAGCAGATTCCATTTCCAAGAGACCCAGTACTTC
J gene: TRBJ1-1; clone size: .; V gene: TRBV6-6; D gene: .; CDR3 protein: CASGEQRYTEAFF; CDR3 DNA: TGTGCCAGCGGGGAGCAGCGTTACACTGAAGCTTTCTTT
J gene: TRBJ2-7; clone size: .; V gene: TRBV5-6; D gene: TRBD2; CDR3 protein: CASSPGLAEAYEQYF; CDR3 DNA: TGTGCCAGCAGCCCTGGACTAGCGGAGGCCTACGAGCAGTACTTC
J gene: TRBJ1-5; clone size: .; V gene: TRBV6-5; D gene: .; CDR3 protein: CASNRRDQPQHF; CDR3 DNA: TGTGCCAGCAATAGGCGGGATCAGCCCCAGCATTTT
J gene: TRBJ1-1; clone size: .; V gene: TRBV19; D gene: .; CDR3 protein: CASSMWRYMNTEAFF; CDR3 DNA: TGTGCCAGTAGTATGTGGAGGTACATGAACACTGAAGCTTTCTTT
J gene: TRBJ2-7; clone size: .; V gene: TRBV18; D gene: TRBD1; CDR3 protein: CASSPSGTGVEQYF; CDR3 DNA: TGTGCCAGCTCACCATCCGGGACAGGGGTAGAGCAGTACTTC
J gene: TRBJ1-2; clone size: .; V gene: TRBV7-2; D gene: TRBD1; CDR3 protein: CASRAGTGGYGYTF; CDR3 DNA: TGTGCCAGCAGAGCCGGGACAGGGGGCTATGGCTACACCTTC
J gene: TRBJ1-4; clone size: .; V gene: TRBV7-2; D gene: .; CDR3 protein: CASSFGQNEKLFF; CDR3 DNA: TGTGCCAGCAGCTTTGGGCAGAATGAAAAACTGTTTTTT
J gene: TRBJ1-2; clone size: .; V gene: TRBV3-1/TRBV3-2; D gene: .; CDR3 protein: CASSQGRNSNYGYTF; CDR3 DNA: TGTGCCAGCAGCCAAGGTAGAAATAGTAACTATGGCTACACCTTC
J gene: TRBJ1-1; clone size: .; V gene: TRBV2; D gene: TRBD1; CDR3 protein: CASPKGQGYTEAFF; CDR3 DNA: TGTGCCAGCCCGAAAGGACAGGGGTACACTGAAGCTTTCTTT
J gene: TRBJ2-1; clone size: .; V gene: TRBV18; D gene: TRBD2; CDR3 protein: CASSPPLGARAGVHNEQFF; CDR3 DNA: TGTGCCAGCTCACCACCTTTGGGGGCCAGAGCGGGGGTCCACAATGAGCAGTTCTTC
J gene: TRBJ1-6; clone size: .; V gene: TRBV7-2; D gene: TRBD1; CDR3 protein: CASSQSGGWSPLHF; CDR3 DNA: TGTGCCAGCAGTCAATCAGGGGGCTGGTCACCCCTCCACTTT
J gene: TRBJ2-5; clone size: few; V gene: TRBV5-1; D gene: TRBD2; CDR3 protein: CASSLSPSGPLYQETQYF; CDR3 DNA: TGCGCCAGCAGCTTGTCCCCTAGCGGTCCCCTATACCAAGAGACCCAGTACTTC
J gene: TRBJ1-2; clone size: once; V gene: TRBV5-1; D gene: TRBD1; CDR3 protein: CASSSRQGVYGYTF; CDR3 DNA: TGCGCCAGCAGCAGTCGACAGGGGGTCTATGGCTACACCTTC
J gene: TRBJ1-1; clone size: .; V gene: TRBV5-1; D gene: TRBD1; CDR3 protein: CASSSTGQAYLWSEAFF; CDR3 DNA: TGCGCCAGCAGCTCAACTGGACAGGCTTACCTCTGGAGTGAAGCTTTCTTT
J gene: TRBJ2-5; clone size: .; V gene: TRBV4-3; D gene: .; CDR3 protein: CASSLSGEAQYF; CDR3 DNA: TGCGCCAGCAGCCTAAGCGGAGAGGCCCAGTACTTC
J gene: TRBJ1-2; clone size: .; V gene: TRBV2; D gene: TRBD1; CDR3 protein: CASSPGGRYGYTF; CDR3 DNA: TGTGCCAGCAGCCCAGGGGGCCGCTATGGCTACACCTTC
J gene: TRBJ2-2; clone size: .; V gene: TRBV3-1/TRBV3-2; D gene: TRBD2; CDR3 protein: CASSQAGGAGELFF; CDR3 DNA: TGTGCCAGCAGCCAAGCGGGGGGGGCCGGGGAGCTGTTTTTT
J gene: TRBJ1-5; clone size: few; V gene: TRBV27; D gene: TRBD1; CDR3 protein: CASSLSGQSNQPQHF; CDR3 DNA: TGTGCCAGCAGTTTATCGGGACAGAGCAATCAGCCCCAGCATTTT
J gene: TRBJ1-1; clone size: .; V gene: TRBV10-3; D gene: TRBD1; CDR3 protein: CAISAGTGGSTEAFF; CDR3 DNA: TGTGCCATCAGTGCCGGGACAGGGGGTAGTACTGAAGCTTTCTTT
J gene: TRBJ2-1; clone size: .; V gene: TRBV9; D gene: TRBD1; CDR3 protein: CASSARGTGTTSGIYNEQFF; CDR3 DNA: TGTGCCAGCAGCGCTAGAGGGACAGGTACTACCTCTGGTATATACAATGAGCAGTTCTTC
J gene: TRBJ2-1; clone size: .; V gene: TRBV5-1; D gene: TRBD2; CDR3 protein: CASSLDLAEPYNEQFF; CDR3 DNA: TGCGCCAGCAGCTTGGACCTAGCGGAGCCCTACAATGAGCAGTTCTTC
J gene: TRBJ2-7; clone size: .; V gene: TRBV12-2; D gene: .; CDR3 protein: CASRLVGLGGVAYEQYF; CDR3 DNA: TGTGCAAGTCGCTTAGTAGGATTAGGAGGGGTCGCCTACGAGCAGTACTTC
J gene: TRBJ1-1; clone size: .; V gene: TRBV19; D gene: .; CDR3 protein: CASSIKGSYTNTEAFF; CDR3 DNA: TGTGCCAGTAGTATAAAAGGGAGTTACACGAACACTGAAGCTTTCTTT
J gene: TRBJ2-2; clone size: few; V gene: TRBV29-1; D gene: .; CDR3 protein: CSVEFPGTSNTGELFF; CDR3 DNA: TGCAGCGTTGAGTTCCCGGGGACATCGAACACCGGGGAGCTGTTTTTT
J gene: TRBJ2-1; clone size: few; V gene: TRBV27; D gene: .; CDR3 protein: CASTPTGGGHSYNEQFF; CDR3 DNA: TGTGCCAGCACCCCAACGGGCGGGGGCCATTCCTACAATGAGCAGTTCTTC
J gene: TRBJ2-1; clone size: once; V gene: TRBV7-3; D gene: .; CDR3 protein: CASSSKHRTRSYNEQFF; CDR3 DNA: TGTGCCAGCAGCTCAAAACATCGGACTCGATCCTACAATGAGCAGTTCTTC
J gene: TRBJ1-2; clone size: few; V gene: TRBV9; D gene: TRBD1; CDR3 protein: CASTGGTAYGYTF; CDR3 DNA: TGTGCCAGCACAGGAGGGACAGCATATGGCTACACCTTC
J gene: TRBJ2-7; clone size: .; V gene: TRBV5-1; D gene: .; CDR3 protein: CASSRGSSYEQYF; CDR3 DNA: TGCGCCAGCAGTCGGGGGAGCTCCTACGAGCAGTACTTC
J gene: TRBJ2-2; clone size: .; V gene: TRBV4-1; D gene: .; CDR3 protein: CASSQDWGYANTGELFF; CDR3 DNA: TGCGCCAGCAGCCAAGATTGGGGCTACGCGAACACCGGGGAGCTGTTTTTT
J gene: TRBJ1-5; clone size: .; V gene: TRBV7-2; D gene: TRBD1; CDR3 protein: CASSSWTGVDQPQHF; CDR3 DNA: TGTGCCAGCAGCTCCTGGACAGGGGTCGATCAGCCCCAGCATTTT
J gene: TRBJ1-2; clone size: .; V gene: TRBV11-2; D gene: .; CDR3 protein: CASFGGSYTF; CDR3 DNA: TGTGCCTCGTTTGGGGGGAGCTACACCTTC
J gene: TRBJ2-2; clone size: .; V gene: TRBV7-9; D gene: .; CDR3 protein: CASSQTENTGELFF; CDR3 DNA: TGTGCCAGCTCCCAGACTGAGAACACCGGGGAGCTGTTTTTT
J gene: TRBJ2-7; clone size: .; V gene: TRBV7-9; D gene: TRBD1; CDR3 protein: CASSPEDRENEQYF; CDR3 DNA: TGTGCCAGCAGCCCGGAGGACAGGGAAAACGAGCAGTACTTC
J gene: TRBJ1-5; clone size: .; V gene: TRBV6-5; D gene: TRBD1; CDR3 protein: CASSPWTGGNQPQHF; CDR3 DNA: TGTGCCAGCAGTCCTTGGACAGGGGGCAATCAGCCCCAGCATTTT
J gene: TRBJ1-2; clone size: .; V gene: TRBV15; D gene: .; CDR3 protein: CATSREGDGYTF; CDR3 DNA: TGTGCCACCAGCAGAGAAGGGGATGGCTACACCTTC
J gene: TRBJ1-1; clone size: .; V gene: TRBV7-8; D gene: TRBD1; CDR3 protein: CASSPSTGLGTEAFF; CDR3 DNA: TGTGCCAGCAGCCCGTCGACAGGGCTGGGCACTGAAGCTTTCTTT
J gene: TRBJ1-6; clone size: .; V gene: TRBV7-2; D gene: .; CDR3 protein: CASSLAGGNSPLHF; CDR3 DNA: TGTGCCAGCAGCTTAGCAGGGGGAAATTCACCCCTCCACTTT
J gene: TRBJ1-2; clone size: .; V gene: TRBV5-6; D gene: TRBD1; CDR3 protein: CASSVGTALLPGYTF; CDR3 DNA: TGTGCCAGCAGCGTAGGGACAGCTCTCTTACCTGGCTACACCTTC
J gene: TRBJ2-2; clone size: .; V gene: TRBV5-1; D gene: TRBD2; CDR3 protein: CASSPRGAGRTGELFF; CDR3 DNA: TGCGCCAGCAGCCCCCGGGGAGCGGGGCGCACCGGGGAGCTGTTTTTT
J gene: TRBJ2-1; clone size: .; V gene: TRBV4-3; D gene: TRBD2; CDR3 protein: CASSQGGGSYNEQFF; CDR3 DNA: TGCGCCAGCAGCCAAGGGGGGGGCTCCTACAATGAGCAGTTCTTC
J gene: TRBJ1-4; clone size: few; V gene: TRBV5-4; D gene: .; CDR3 protein: CASSYQGREKLFF; CDR3 DNA: TGTGCCAGCAGCTACCAGGGGAGAGAAAAACTGTTTTTT
J gene: TRBJ2-3; clone size: .; V gene: TRBV5-1; D gene: TRBD2; CDR3 protein: CASRGTTSTDTQYF; CDR3 DNA: TGCGCCAGCAGGGGGACTACTAGCACAGATACGCAGTATTTT
J gene: TRBJ1-1; clone size: .; V gene: TRBV6-5; D gene: .; CDR3 protein: CASSSYRGAGTEAFF; CDR3 DNA: TGTGCCAGCAGTTCCTACCGGGGGGCAGGCACTGAAGCTTTCTTT
J gene: TRBJ1-4; clone size: .; V gene: TRBV18; D gene: .; CDR3 protein: CASSPDSLGEKLFF; CDR3 DNA: TGTGCCAGCTCACCCGACAGCCTCGGTGAAAAACTGTTTTTT
J gene: TRBJ2-7; clone size: .; V gene: TRBV12-5; D gene: TRBD1; CDR3 protein: CASARTGVNEQYF; CDR3 DNA: TGTGCTAGTGCCAGGACAGGGGTAAACGAGCAGTACTTC
J gene: TRBJ1-2; clone size: .; V gene: TRBV15; D gene: .; CDR3 protein: CATSRYRDTNYGYTF; CDR3 DNA: TGTGCCACCAGCAGGTACAGGGATACTAACTATGGCTACACCTTC
J gene: TRBJ1-6; clone size: .; V gene: TRBV3-1/TRBV3-2; D gene: .; CDR3 protein: CASSQSTADTLHF; CDR3 DNA: TGTGCCAGCAGCCAATCGACCGCCGACACCCTCCACTTT
J gene: TRBJ2-7; clone size: .; V gene: TRBV4-3; D gene: TRBD1; CDR3 protein: CASSQGPGTVYEQYF; CDR3 DNA: TGCGCCAGCAGCCAAGGGCCCGGGACAGTGTACGAGCAGTACTTC
J gene: TRBJ2-1; clone size: .; V gene: TRBV28; D gene: TRBD2; CDR3 protein: CASSSVAGSSYNEQFF; CDR3 DNA: TGTGCCAGCAGTTCCGTAGCGGGTAGCTCCTACAATGAGCAGTTCTTC
J gene: TRBJ2-3; clone size: .; V gene: TRBV19; D gene: TRBD2; CDR3 protein: CASSILLAADTQYF; CDR3 DNA: TGTGCCAGTAGTATCCTACTAGCGGCAGATACGCAGTATTTT
J gene: TRBJ1-3; clone size: .; V gene: TRBV10-3; D gene: .; CDR3 protein: CASRRGGETSGNTIYF; CDR3 DNA: TGTGCCTCCCGTAGGGGAGGGGAAACGTCTGGAAACACCATATATTTT
J gene: TRBJ2-7; clone size: .; V gene: TRBV5-6; D gene: .; CDR3 protein: CASSRAREQYF; CDR3 DNA: TGTGCCAGCAGCCGAGCGCGCGAGCAGTACTTC
J gene: TRBJ1-2; clone size: .; V gene: TRBV2; D gene: .; CDR3 protein: CASSANVGVPHGYTF; CDR3 DNA: TGTGCCAGCAGTGCCAATGTGGGAGTTCCGCATGGCTACACCTTC